The next 16 T cell receptor beta chains were all read from a single sample in a study of blood T cell repertoires in COVID-19. TCRdb's copy holds only in-frame clones and misses some; the assay was immunoSEQ multiplex PCR. The table shows about 220,000 clones, with around 85% occurring only once. The sample taken for sequencing was peripheral blood. These receptors were taken from a middle-aged man with acute or convalescent COVID-19.

V and J are TRBV2 and TRBJ1-2, with D unresolved. Germline V gene lookup returns CDR1 SNHLY and CDR2 FYNNEI. The CDR3 is 14 amino acids. The ends were cut back, 7 bases at V and 4 bases at J, with 16 bases in the middle. The CDR3 nucleotides are TGTGCCAGCAAGCCCCCCGGCGGATTCTATGGCTACACCTTC. The encoded protein is CASKPPGGFYGYTF. The entire variable domain, with the rest obtained from reference TRBV2 and TRBJ1-2, is as follows: EPEVTQTPSHQVTQMGQEVILRCVPISNHLYFYWYRQILGQKVEFLVSFYNNEISEKSEIFDDQFSVERPDGSNFTLKIRSTKLEDSAMYFCASKPPGGFYGYTFGSGTRLTVV.

This chain joins TRBV7-2 and TRBJ1-6, with 7 bases fitting TRBD1. The CDR3 covers 14 residues. The V gene end was trimmed by 4 bases and the J gene end by 8 bases; junction bases not matched to a gene: 5. Looked up from germline, CDR1 is SGHTA and CDR2 is FQGNSA. For the CDR3, the DNA is TGTGCCAGCAGCTCCGACAGGGTCCATTCACCCCTCCACTTT. Translating it yields CASSSDRVHSPLHF.

V is TRBV7-9 and J is TRBJ1-5; the D gene is possibly TRBD1 (5 bases). The CDR3 loop spans 14 amino acids. V gave up 3 bases and J gave up 5 bases, with 11 bases separating them. The germline CDR1 and CDR2 sequences are SEHNR and FQNEAQ (reference sequence). The CDR3 coding sequence is TGTGCCAGCAGCTTGGGAGGGACCCATCAGCCCCAGCATTTT. It encodes CASSLGGTHQPQHF.

The rearrangement joins TRBV19 to TRBJ2-7, with 7 positions matching TRBD1. The J segment lost 2 bases and the V segment lost 4 bases, leaving 5 bases of the junction unmatched. The CDR3 is made up of 14 amino acids. Per germline, CDR1 LNHDA and CDR2 SQIVND (reference sequence). The CDR3 spells CASSTTGLTYEQYF. Written as DNA, the CDR3 is TGTGCCAGTAGTACGACAGGGCTCACCTACGAGCAGTACTTC.

This rearrangement joins TRBV7-3 to TRBJ2-1; 7 nucleotides line up with TRBD1. With 5 bases clipped from V and 2 bases from J, the junction kept 6 bases outside the gene matches. CDR3 length: 15 amino acids. From germline, CDR1 is SGHTA and CDR2 FQGTGA. CDR3 sequence: CASSPQTGTYNEQFF. The DNA of the CDR3 is TGTGCCAGCAGCCCCCAGACAGGGACCTACAATGAGCAGTTCTTC.

The V and J genes are TRBV3-1 (or the pseudogene TRBV3-2) and TRBJ2-3; 14 bases match TRBD2. Germline V CDR1 and CDR2: LGHDT, YNNKEL (reference sequence). The CDR3 runs to 15 residues. The V segment lost 3 bases and the J segment 6 bases; nucleotides outside the gene matches: 2. This CDR3 reads CASSQTSGRGDTQYF. For the CDR3, the DNA is TGTGCCAGCAGCCAGACTAGCGGGAGGGGGGATACGCAGTATTTT.

The V and J genes are TRBV5-6 and TRBJ2-5; the D gene is possibly TRBD1 (5 bases). Trimming stripped 4 bases from V and 4 bases from J, with 11 bases between. The CDR3 covers 13 residues. Germline CDR1 reads SGHDT; CDR2 reads YYEEEE. As DNA, the CDR3 is TGTGCCAGCAGCCGCCCCAGGGTAGAGACCCAGTACTTC. Translation gives CASSRPRVETQYF.

The J gene is TRBJ1-2, the V gene TRBV10-2, with D tentatively TRBD1 (5 bases). The germline gives CDR1 WSHSY, CDR2 SAAADI. The V end was cut by 8 bases, the J end by 4 bases, with 14 bases between. The CDR3 length is 13 residues. The DNA for the CDR3 is TGCGCCAGCGAAAAGGGGCCTAGCTATGGCTACACCTTC. Its translation: CASEKGPSYGYTF.

About this clone itself: Other DNA sequences from this sample encode an identical CDR3 as well. V and J are TRBV9 and TRBJ2-1; 12 positions match TRBD2. The germline V gene has CDR1 SGDLS and CDR2 YYNGEE. The V gene end was trimmed by 4 bases and the J gene end by 7 bases; junction bases not matched to a gene: 6. The CDR3 runs 15 residues. The CDR3 region is CASSPTSGRGNEQFF. In DNA form, the CDR3 reads TGTGCCAGCAGCCCGACTAGCGGGAGAGGGAATGAGCAGTTCTTC. The full variable domain, its missing parts supplied by reference TRBV9 and TRBJ2-1, is DSGVTQTPKHLITATGQRVTLRCSPRSGDLSVYWYQQSLDQGLQFLIQYYNGEERAKGNILERFSAQQFPDLHSELNLSSLELGDSALYFCASSPTSGRGNEQFFGPGTRLTVL.

The chain links TRBV15 to TRBJ1-5; maybe TRBD1 (5 bases). The CDR3 loop spans 15 amino acids. CDR1 LNHNV and CDR2 YYDKDF come from the germline V gene (reference sequence). V dropped 1 base and J dropped 3 bases, with 10 bases sitting between them. The CDR3 spells CATSRGGGTNQPQHF. The CDR3 bases are TGTGCCACCAGCAGAGGGGGAGGGACCAATCAGCCCCAGCATTTT.

This clone was detected only a few times. The chain links TRBV5-1 to TRBJ2-7; possibly TRBD1 for D (6 bases). CDR1 is SGHRS and CDR2 is YFSETQ in the germline V gene. The CDR3 length is 15 residues. V lost 4 bases and J lost 0, with 14 bases in between. The CDR3 here is CASSLQGGSSYEQYF. Here the CDR3 DNA reads TGCGCCAGCAGCCTACAGGGTGGGTCCTCCTACGAGCAGTACTTC.

The J gene is TRBJ2-2, the V gene TRBV7-2, with TRBD2 matching 11 bases. Per the germline V gene, CDR1 is SGHTA and CDR2 is FQGNSA. With 1 base clipped from V and 9 bases from J, the junction kept 4 bases outside the gene matches. The CDR3 contains 15 residues. CDR3 protein: CASSLDASGRRELFF. The CDR3 coding sequence is TGTGCCAGCAGCTTAGACGCTAGCGGGAGGAGGGAGCTGTTTTTT.

This chain uses TRBV5-1 with TRBJ2-5; 8 bases agree with TRBD2. V shed 0 bases, J shed 11 bases, and the junction held 12 bases outside the gene matches. The CDR3 sequence is 15 residues long. The germline gives CDR1 SGHRS, CDR2 YFSETQ. CDR3 coding DNA: TGCGCCAGCAGCTTGGGTCCTTCAGCGGGGGCCCGACAGTACTTC. The encoded protein is CASSLGPSAGARQYF. The whole variable domain, filled in from reference TRBV5-1 and TRBJ2-5, reads KAGVTQTPRYLIKTRGQQVTLSCSPISGHRSVSWYQQTPGQGLQFLFEYFSETQRNKGNFPGRFSGRQFSNSRSEMNVSTLELGDSALYLCASSLGPSAGARQYFGPGTRLLVL.

The chain employs TRBV27 and TRBJ2-1; 10 bases match TRBD2. CDR3 size: 16 residues. CDR1 and CDR2 from the germline V gene are MNHEY and SMNVEV (reference sequence). V lost 2 bases, J lost 7 bases, and 8 bases stayed unmatched. The CDR3 region has the DNA TGTGCCAGCAGTTTAATTTTCGCTAGCGGGAGAAATGAGCAGTTCTTC. This codes for CASSLIFASGRNEQFF.

The chain joins TRBV4-1 to TRBJ2-7, with D maybe TRBD1 (7 bases). The CDR3 is made up of 15 amino acids. Trimming took 5 bases from V and 2 from J, leaving 16 bases between them. CDR1 and CDR2 from the germline V gene are MGHRA and YSYEKL. The CDR3 DNA is TGCGCCAGCAGCTGGGGCACAGGGGAGGCCTACGAGCAGTACTTC. It is translated as CASSWGTGEAYEQYF.

V is TRBV27 and J is TRBJ2-7; no clear D. Germline values: CDR1 MNHEY, CDR2 SMNVEV (reference sequence). V was cut by 0 bases and J by 0 bases, with 9 bases left in between. The CDR3 has 15 amino acids. In DNA form, the CDR3 reads TGTGCCAGCAGTTTATCTCCCCGCAGCTCCTACGAGCAGTACTTC. Its protein is CASSLSPRSSYEQYF.